The clone carrying this T cell receptor beta chain was counted a few times. Its cognate antigen is unknown. Germline lookup yields CDR1 ENHRY and CDR2 SYGVKD. The CDR3 sequence is 14 residues long. With V trimmed by 6 bases and J by 2 bases, 6 bases remained unmatched. The data are from a study of T-cell memory formation after mild COVID-19. The overall study: Across donors, TCR clusters were largely donor specific. Study observations and caveats: Clones that contracted from day 15 to 85 were balanced CD4/CD8, while later expanders leaned CD4+.

Sample barcodes and UMIs were carried by the TCR alpha and TCR beta cDNA libraries that 5'RACE generated with constant-segment primers. TCRdb reanalysed the 5' RACE reads using MiXCR and keeps one entry per CDR3 protein. This table holds about 140,000 distinct CDR3 sequences, 19% found once. The specimen was PBMCs or a T cell subset sorted from them (not recorded which). The receptor was derived from an adult woman who had mild COVID-19 (a few samples of this study predate the infection). Cell type and time point are not known. The chain couples TRBV10-3 to TRBJ1-1, with 7 bases matching TRBD1. DNA for the CDR3: TGTGCCATCAGCTCTACAGGGGTAAACACTGAAGCTTTCTTT. Its translation is CAISSTGVNTEAFF.